These 3 T cell receptor beta chains came from one sample sequenced in a study of beta chain features in type 1 diabetes. Whole-study results and caveats: Moderate but significant shortening of TCRB CDR3s was recorded in all four CD4+ subsets from Type 1 diabetes patients.

Expressed TCRB transcripts were sequenced because the entire RNA isolate underwent reverse transcription. Data came from immunoSEQ multiplex PCR; TCRdb stores just in-frame clones and leaves some out. This sample yields some 280,000 clones, of which roughly an eighth are seen a single time; about 0.015% belongs to the top ten. These receptors have no known antigen. Sequencing was carried out using naive CD4+ T cells from blood. These receptors originate from a young man with type 1 diabetes.

This clone was seen a handful of times. CDR3 bases: TGTGCCAGCAGCGTAGTTGGAAGCGGGGCCTACAATGAGCAGTTCTTC. Amino acids: CASSVVGSGAYNEQFF. The chain combines TRBV9 with TRBJ2-1, with 7 nucleotides matching TRBD2. With 0 bases clipped from V and 2 bases from J, the junction kept 5 bases outside the gene matches. The CDR3 covers 16 residues. Germline CDR1 is SGDLS and CDR2 is YYNGEE.

The chain recombines TRBV29-1 with TRBJ2-5; 7 nucleotides match TRBD2. Trimming removed 0 bases from V and 5 bases from J; junction bases left unmatched: 6. Germline V lookup: CDR1 SQVTM, CDR2 ANQGSEA. The length of the CDR3 is 14 residues. The CDR3 DNA reads as TGCAGCGTTGAAGATCCGCGGGGAGGGGAGACCCAGTACTTC. This translates into CSVEDPRGGETQYF.

This clone has more than one count but fewer than ten. In the same sample, other DNA sequences code for this CDR3. V usage is TRBV18 and J usage is TRBJ1-1; TRBD1 might be the D (5 bases). Looked up from germline, CDR1 is KGHSH and CDR2 is LQKENI. This CDR3 comprises 14 residues. V lost 0 bases and J lost 3, with 8 bases in between. The DNA for the CDR3 is TGTGCCAGCTCACCACCGGGCAGGGACACTGAAGCTTTCTTT. Translation: CASSPPGRDTEAFF.